The entry below gives a single TCR beta chain sequence along with its context. In its sample, this clone was seen many times. It lacks a known antigen. Possible read error: a much larger clone is one base away. Before undergoing thyroid surgery, none of the patients had been given any kind of treatment. Patient clinical samples collected from about 2012 to 2019 were retrospectively analysed using T-cell receptor beta sequencing. The sample originates from a study of metastatic and nonmetastatic thyroid tumors (dated by TCRdb to the early 2020s). In the study overall: The researchers compared repertoires between peripheral blood samples and tumor or nodule tissue samples from patients with malignant or benign thyroid disease.

What the research found in general, with its limitations: In both blood and tumor samples, malignant tumors were reported to have significantly higher TCR beta diversity than benign nodules.

The library was prepared using PCR. This sample was sequenced with an Illumina HiSeq 4000. The TCR beta-chain CDR3 region of each patient was profiled by high-throughput sequencing. Under the source paper's analysis protocol: A classifier to discriminate distant-metastatic papillary thyroid cancer patients was built from CDR3 differences across clinicopathological groups. Repertoire diversity was assessed with the Shannon index, and tumor-blood repertoire similarity with the Morisita-Horn index. In-frame beta chains were kept once TCRdb had trimmed the public reads at Q25 with fastp and called clones with MiXCR. V and J calls and clone size were set by TCRdb, not the authors. The sample table records about 52,000 clones; over 15% of these occur just once. Clones ranked in the top ten supply 2.5% to 3% of the sample. According to the germline V gene, CDR1 reads SGHDN and CDR2 reads FVKESK. The CDR3, cysteine through phenylalanine, is 16 amino acids long. Kept here is only the CDR3 DNA, which spans 48 bases and is read in frame from base 1.

The rearranged segments are TRBV14 and TRBJ1-3, with a tentative D gene TRBD1 over 6 matching bases. The material sequenced was blood. The TCR comes from a female donor with papillary thyroid cancer or a benign thyroid nodule (not recorded which). Some clones in this sample may be carry-over from other donors' samples. The CDR3 here reads CASSPGRGFSGTTIYF. The nucleotide sequence reads TGTGCCAGCAGCCCAGGGAGGGGGTTTTCTGGAACCACCATATATTTT.